This T cell receptor beta chain derives from a study of graft-versus-host responses after intestinal transplantation. TCRdb keeps only in-frame clones here, not all; method: immunoSEQ multiplex PCR. The top ten clones hold approximately 4% of a sample with some 45,000 clones, 75% to 95% of them seen once. The CDR3 consists of 15 residues. J gave up 2 bases and V 6 bases, and 6 bases lay outside the gene matches. CDR1 is LNHDA, CDR2 SQIVND, per germline (reference sequence). Comments on this clone: As yet, its antigen is unknown.

Notes on the study in general: In patients with graft-donor T cell macrochimerism, allograft graft-versus-host to host-versus-graft clonal ratios were high.

This TCR came from a human patient who received an intestinal transplant, so some T cells may come from the graft donor. Sequencing was performed on PBMCs, taken 524 days after transplant. The genes are TRBV19 and TRBJ2-7; 11 nucleotides align to TRBD2. The CDR3 here is CASRTSGSPTYEQYF. The CDR3 DNA is TGTGCCAGTAGAACTAGCGGGAGTCCCACCTACGAGCAGTACTTC.